This TCR beta chain was obtained from a study of blood T cell repertoires in COVID-19. CDR3 length: 13 residues. Sequencing used immunoSEQ multiplex PCR; TCRdb keeps in-frame clones, though not all of them. In the table there are about 110,000 clones, over 70% of which are singletons. This chain connects TRBV21-1 to TRBJ2-1; the D call TRBD2 from the table was never checked on the DNA. TRBV21-1 constitutes a pseudogene. The clonotype comes from a human donor with acute or convalescent COVID-19. The donor label of this sample is uncertain. Sequences were obtained from peripheral blood. The CDR3 region is CASSPRRVYEQFF. The DNA of the CDR3 is TGTGCCAGCAGCCCAAGGCGGGTCTATGAGCAGTTCTTC.